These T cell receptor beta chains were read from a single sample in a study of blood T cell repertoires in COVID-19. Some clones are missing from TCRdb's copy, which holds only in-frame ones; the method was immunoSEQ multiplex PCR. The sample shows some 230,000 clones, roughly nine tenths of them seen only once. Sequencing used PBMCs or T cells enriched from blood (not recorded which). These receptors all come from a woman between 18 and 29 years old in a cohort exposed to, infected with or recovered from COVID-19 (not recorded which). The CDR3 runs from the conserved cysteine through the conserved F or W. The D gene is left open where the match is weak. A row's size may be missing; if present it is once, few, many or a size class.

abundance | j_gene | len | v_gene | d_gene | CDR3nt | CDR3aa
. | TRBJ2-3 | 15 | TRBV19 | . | TGTGCCAGTAGTTTGACAGGAGGAATGGCAGATACGCAGTATTTT | CASSLTGGMADTQYF
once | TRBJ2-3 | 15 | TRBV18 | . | TGTGCCAGCTCACCAGTCGGGGGTAGCACAGATACGCAGTATTTT | CASSPVGGSTDTQYF
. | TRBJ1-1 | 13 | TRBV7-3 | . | TGTGCCAGCAGCTTACGACAGAACACTGAAGCTTTCTTT | CASSLRQNTEAFF
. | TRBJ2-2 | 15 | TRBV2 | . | TGTGCCAGCAGTGTCGGGACTCTCACCGGCGGGGAGCTGTTTTTT | CASSVGTLTGGELFF
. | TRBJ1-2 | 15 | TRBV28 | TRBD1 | TGTGCCAGCAGCCTTACAGGGGCCACTAACTATGGCTACACCTTC | CASSLTGATNYGYTF
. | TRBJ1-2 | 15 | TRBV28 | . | TGTGCCAGCAATTTGAGGGGGTGGGCGGACTATGGCTACACCTTC | CASNLRGWADYGYTF
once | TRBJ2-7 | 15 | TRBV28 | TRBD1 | TGTGCCAGCAGTGGGACAGGGTTTCCAGCCTACGAGCAGTACTTC | CASSGTGFPAYEQYF
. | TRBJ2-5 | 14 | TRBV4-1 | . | TGCGCCAGCAGCCAAGTGGGCAGCCAAGAGACCCAGTACTTC | CASSQVGSQETQYF
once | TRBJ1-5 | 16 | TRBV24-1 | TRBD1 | TGTGCCACCAGTGACGGCTGGACAGGACCCAATCAGCCCCAGCATTTT | CATSDGWTGPNQPQHF
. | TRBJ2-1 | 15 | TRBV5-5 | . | TGTGCCAGCAGCCCACGGGACTCCCCCGGGAATGAGCAGTTCTTC | CASSPRDSPGNEQFF
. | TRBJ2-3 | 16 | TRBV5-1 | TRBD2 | TGCGCCAGCAGCTTGGGCCCTAGCGGGGCGGGAGATACGCAGTATTTT | CASSLGPSGAGDTQYF
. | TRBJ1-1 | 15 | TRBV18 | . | TGTGCCAGCTCACCACAAAACAGGCCGGACACTGAAGCTTTCTTT | CASSPQNRPDTEAFF
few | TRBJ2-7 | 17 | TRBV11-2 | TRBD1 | TGTGCCAGCAGCCTCGGGACAGGGGGCCCCAGCTCCTACGAGCAGTACTTC | CASSLGTGGPSSYEQYF
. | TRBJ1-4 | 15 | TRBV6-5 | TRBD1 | TGTGCCAGCAGGGGTTGGACAGGGCGAAATGAAAAACTGTTTTTT | CASRGWTGRNEKLFF
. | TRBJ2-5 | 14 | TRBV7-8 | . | TGTGCCAGCAGCCGAGGGGCATTCCAAGAGACCCAGTACTTC | CASSRGAFQETQYF
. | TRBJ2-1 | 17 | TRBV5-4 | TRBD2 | TGTGCCAGCAGCCCGACCCGGACTAGCGGGGGCCATAATGAGCAGTTCTTC | CASSPTRTSGGHNEQFF
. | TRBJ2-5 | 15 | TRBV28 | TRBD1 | TGTGCCAGCAAAGATCCGGACAGGGGGTGGGAGACCCAGTACTTC | CASKDPDRGWETQYF
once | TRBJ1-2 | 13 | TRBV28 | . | TGTGCCAGCAGTTTAATAGGAGAATATGGCTACACCTTC | CASSLIGEYGYTF
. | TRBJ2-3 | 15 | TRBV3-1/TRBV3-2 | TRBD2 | TGTGCCAGCAGCTCTAGCGGGGGGGGATCAGATACGCAGTATTTT | CASSSSGGGSDTQYF
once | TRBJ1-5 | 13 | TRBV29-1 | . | TGCAGCGTTGGGCAGGGAATTGAGCAGCCCCAGCATTTT | CSVGQGIEQPQHF
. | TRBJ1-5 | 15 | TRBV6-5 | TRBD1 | TGTGCCAGCAGTCTGCGACAGGGTAGGAATCAGCCCCAGCATTTT | CASSLRQGRNQPQHF
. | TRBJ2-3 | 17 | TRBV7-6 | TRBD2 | TGTGCCAGCAGCTTAGAAGCTGCGACTAGCGTACCTGATACGCAGTATTTT | CASSLEAATSVPDTQYF
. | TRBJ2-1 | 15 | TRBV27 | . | TGTGCCAGCAGTTTAGGCGGGGGCCACTACAATGAGCAGTTCTTC | CASSLGGGHYNEQFF
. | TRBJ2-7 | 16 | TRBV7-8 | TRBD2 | TGTGCCAGCAGCTCCTCTAGCGGGATACCTTCCTACGAGCAGTACTTC | CASSSSSGIPSYEQYF
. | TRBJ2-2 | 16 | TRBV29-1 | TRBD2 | TGCAGCGTTCAGGGACCGGGACTAGCGGGGGCCGGGGAGCTGTTTTTT | CSVQGPGLAGAGELFF
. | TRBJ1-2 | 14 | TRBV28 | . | TGTGCCAGCAGTCTTCGGCAGGCCCCCTCTGGCTACACCTTC | CASSLRQAPSGYTF
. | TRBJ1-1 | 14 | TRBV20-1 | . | TGCAGTGCTAGTTATTCTCCAGGGGAAACTGAAGCTTTCTTT | CSASYSPGETEAFF
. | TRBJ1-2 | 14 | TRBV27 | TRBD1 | TGTGCCAGCAGGGGGACAGTTAGGGGGTATGGCTACACCTTC | CASRGTVRGYGYTF
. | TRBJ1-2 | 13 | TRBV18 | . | TGTGCCAGCTCACCACTGGACAGCCATGGCTACACCTTC | CASSPLDSHGYTF
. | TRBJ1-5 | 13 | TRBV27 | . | TGTGCCAGCAGTCCGCGGGGGGTAAAGCCCCAGCATTTT | CASSPRGVKPQHF
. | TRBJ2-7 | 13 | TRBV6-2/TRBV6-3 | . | TGTGCCACCAGCACCGGGACAATTTACGAGCAGTACTTC | CATSTGTIYEQYF
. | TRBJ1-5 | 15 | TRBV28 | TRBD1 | TGTGCCAGCAGCCCGGACAGGGCCCTCAATCAGCCCCAGCATTTT | CASSPDRALNQPQHF
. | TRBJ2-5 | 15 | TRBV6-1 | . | TGTGCCAGCAGTGAAGTCGGAACGGGAAGGGAGACCCAGTACTTC | CASSEVGTGRETQYF
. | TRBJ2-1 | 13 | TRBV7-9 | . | TGTGCCAGCAGCCCTCAGGGTCTAGGGGCGTGGTTCTTC | CASSPQGLGAWFF
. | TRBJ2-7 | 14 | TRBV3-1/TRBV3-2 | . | TGTGCCAGCAGCCAAGATACCCAGTTTGGCGAGCAGTACTTC | CASSQDTQFGEQYF
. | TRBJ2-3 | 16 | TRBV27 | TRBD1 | TGTGCCAGCAGTCTCTCCGGGACAGGGGGCGGGGATACGCAGTATTTT | CASSLSGTGGGDTQYF
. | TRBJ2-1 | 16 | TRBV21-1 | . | TGTGCCAGCAGCCCAAAGTTAGCGGGGTCCTACAATGAGCAGTTCTTC | CASSPKLAGSYNEQFF
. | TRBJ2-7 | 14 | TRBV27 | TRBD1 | TGTGCCAGCAGCCGGACAGGACCCCTCTACGAGCAGTACTTC | CASSRTGPLYEQYF
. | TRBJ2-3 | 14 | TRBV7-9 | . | TGTGCCAGCAGCCCGGTGCAGGGTGCGGATACGCAGTATTTT | CASSPVQGADTQYF
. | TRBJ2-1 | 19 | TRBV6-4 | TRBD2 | TGTGCCAGCCGAAGGTTTCTGATCCCGAAGCGGGAGGGGTTCGATGAGCAGTTCTTC | CASRRFLIPKREGFDEQFF
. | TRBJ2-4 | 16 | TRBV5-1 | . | TGCGCCAGCAGCCCCGGGTACCGGGGGGCCAAAAACATTCAGTACTTC | CASSPGYRGAKNIQYF